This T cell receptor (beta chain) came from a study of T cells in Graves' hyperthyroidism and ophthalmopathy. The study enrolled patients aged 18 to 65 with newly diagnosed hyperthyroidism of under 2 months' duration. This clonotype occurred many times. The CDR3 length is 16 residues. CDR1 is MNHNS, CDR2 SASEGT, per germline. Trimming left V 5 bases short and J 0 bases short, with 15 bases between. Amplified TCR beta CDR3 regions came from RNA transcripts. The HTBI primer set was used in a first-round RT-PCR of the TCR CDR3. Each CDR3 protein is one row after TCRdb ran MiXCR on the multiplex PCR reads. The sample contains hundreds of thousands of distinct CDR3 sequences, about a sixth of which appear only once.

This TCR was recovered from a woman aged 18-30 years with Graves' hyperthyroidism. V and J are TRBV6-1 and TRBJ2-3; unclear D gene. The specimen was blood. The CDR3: CASSYFAPGSTDTQYF. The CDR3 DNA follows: TGTGCCAGCAGTTATTTTGCCCCTGGGAGCACAGATACGCAGTATTTT.